Listed below are T cell receptor beta chains from one sample, sequenced in a study of CDR3 diversity in severe acne. Via MiXCR, TCRdb re-called the PCR reads, giving one row per CDR3 protein. The sample holds roughly 100,000 distinct CDR3 sequences, roughly half seen once. The sequencing sample was made of blood. The receptors derive from a male donor with acne. The CDR3 runs from the conserved cysteine through the conserved F or W. The D gene is left open where the match is weak. Only part of the rows carry a size: once, few, many, or a class if the clone is expanded.

-	TRBV9	TRBJ2-6	-	CASGVRSGANVLTF	TGTGCCAGCGGCGTCCGATCTGGGGCCAACGTCCTGACTTTC
-	TRBV2	TRBJ1-2	-	CASSGQGSTF	TGTGCCAGCAGTGGTCAGGGTTCTACCTTC
TRBD2	TRBV2	TRBJ2-3	-	CAPLRGGRARDTPYF	TGTGCCCCCCTCAGAGGCGGGAGGGCCCGGGATACGCCGTATTTT
TRBD2	TRBV20-1	TRBJ2-3	-	CSASGGSEYTDTQYF	TGCAGTGCCTCGGGGGGTTCGGAGTACACAGATACGCAGTATTTT
-	TRBV7-9	TRBJ2-5	many	CASSQTAQETQYF	TGTGCCAGCAGCCAGACAGCTCAAGAGACCCAGTACTTC
TRBD2	TRBV20-1	TRBJ2-1	many	CSAASGDYNEQFF	TGCAGTGCTGCTAGCGGGGACTACAATGAGCAGTTCTTC
-	TRBV12-3/TRBV12-4	TRBJ1-6	many	CASSQQTRSSYNSPLHF	TGTGCCAGCAGTCAACAGACTCGGAGCTCCTATAATTCACCCCTCCACTTT
-	TRBV6-2/TRBV6-3	TRBJ2-7	many	CASSQLERGEQYF	TGTGCCAGCAGCCAACTCGAACGGGGCGAGCAGTACTTC
TRBD1	TRBV25-1	TRBJ2-3	-	CASSRQGISTDTQYF	TGTGCCAGCAGTAGACAGGGTATCAGCACAGATACGCAGTATTTT
TRBD1	TRBV2	TRBJ1-1	many	CASSDQGAGAFF	TGTGCCAGCAGTGATCAGGGGGCCGGCGCTTTCTTT
TRBD2	TRBV3-1	TRBJ2-7	-	CASSSPGASGIYEQYF	TGTGCCAGCAGCTCCCCCGGGGCTAGCGGGATCTACGAGCAGTACTTC
-	TRBV6-2/TRBV6-3	TRBJ2-1	many	CASSYGKFNEQFF	TGTGCCAGCAGTTATGGAAAGTTCAATGAGCAGTTCTTC
-	TRBV7-2	TRBJ2-6	medium-sized	CASSPTFSGANVLTF	TGTGCCAGCAGCCCAACCTTCTCTGGGGCCAACGTCCTGACTTTC
TRBD2	TRBV3-1	TRBJ2-1	few	CASSLIPGGSSNEQFF	TGTGCCAGCAGCCTCATTCCAGGCGGGAGTAGTAATGAGCAGTTCTTC
-	TRBV6-2/TRBV6-3	TRBJ2-7	-	CATDKSRTDEQYF	TGTGCCACCGACAAATCCAGGACGGACGAGCAGTACTTC
TRBD2	TRBV7-8	TRBJ2-7	-	CASSPLAESSYEQYF	TGTGCCAGCAGCCCACTAGCGGAGAGCTCCTACGAGCAGTACTTC
-	TRBV20-1	TRBJ2-7	-	CSASSPKQYRYGQYF	TGCAGTGCTAGTTCCCCTAAACAATACCGGTACGGGCAGTACTTC
-	TRBV25-1	TRBJ2-5	-	CASSEFRTQETQYF	TGTGCCAGCAGTGAGTTCCGGACACAAGAGACCCAGTACTTC
TRBD2	TRBV29-1	TRBJ2-3	-	CSLRGVAGMGTDTQYF	TGCAGCCTCCGGGGGGTGGCGGGAATGGGAACAGATACGCAGTATTTT
TRBD2	TRBV20-1	TRBJ2-1	few	CSARAITSGRTDEQFF	TGCAGTGCTAGGGCTATTACTAGCGGGAGAACCGATGAGCAGTTCTTC
TRBD2	TRBV6-5	TRBJ2-5	-	CASSEGLAGWQETQYF	TGTGCCAGCAGTGAGGGACTAGCGGGATGGCAAGAGACCCAGTACTTC
-	TRBV20-1	TRBJ2-2	few	CSANPGRGGAPGELFF	TGCAGTGCTAATCCCGGAAGGGGGGGGGCCCCCGGGGAGCTGTTTTTT
TRBD2	TRBV6-2/TRBV6-3	TRBJ2-5	-	CASSPGEGETQYF	TGTGCCAGTTCCCCGGGGGAGGGAGAGACCCAGTACTTC
-	TRBV5-1	TRBJ1-1	-	CASSLGGNTDAFF	TGCGCCAGCAGCTTAGGAGGGAACACTGACGCTTTCTTT
TRBD2	TRBV20-1	TRBJ2-5	many	CSATNPAGEETQYF	TGCAGTGCCACTAATCCGGCGGGAGAAGAGACCCAGTACTTC
-	TRBV10-3	TRBJ1-2	-	CASSVRERYGYTF	TGTGCCAGCAGTGTCAGGGAGCGATATGGCTACACCTTC
-	TRBV24-1	TRBJ2-5	-	CATSDLYQETQYF	TGTGCCACCAGTGATTTGTACCAAGAGACCCAGTACTTC
TRBD2	TRBV5-1	TRBJ2-1	many	CASSSGLAGDEQFF	TGCGCCAGCAGCTCAGGACTAGCGGGAGATGAGCAGTTCTTC
-	TRBV2	TRBJ2-7	many	CASSSAGQGPFKVQYF	TGTGCCAGCAGTAGTGCGGGGCAGGGACCCTTTAAGGTGCAGTACTTC
TRBD2	TRBV20-1	TRBJ2-3	few	CSAPSGRADTQYF	TGCAGTGCCCCTAGCGGGAGGGCGGATACGCAGTATTTT
-	TRBV25-1	TRBJ2-5	many	CASSGNGQETQYF	TGTGCCAGCAGTGGGAACGGGCAAGAGACCCAGTACTTC
-	TRBV13	TRBJ2-1	-	CDSSFYICSARSNREYNEQFF	-
-	TRBV2	TRBJ1-5	once	CANSPDSNQPQHF	TGTGCGAACTCCCCCGATAGCAATCAGCCCCAGCATTTT
-	TRBV5-6	TRBJ2-6	-	CASGPSGANVLTF	TGTGCCAGCGGACCTTCTGGGGCCAACGTCCTGACTTTC
TRBD1	TRBV9	TRBJ1-2	-	CASSPRTGARAGYGYTF	TGTGCCAGCAGCCCCCGGACAGGGGCGAGGGCGGGCTATGGCTACACCTTC
-	TRBV2	TRBJ2-5	-	CASSPGDETQYF	TGTGCCAGCAGTCCAGGAGACGAGACCCAGTACTTC
-	TRBV3-1	TRBJ2-2	-	CASSKRRDFREELFF	TGTGCCAGCAGCAAACGCCGGGACTTCAGGGAGGAGCTGTTCTTT
TRBD1	TRBV15	TRBJ1-2	many	CATSRDRSAGGNGYTF	TGTGCCACCAGCAGAGATCGTTCTGCAGGGGGCAATGGCTACACCTTC
-	TRBV25-1	TRBJ1-2	-	CASSEWGGYGYTF	TGTGCCAGCAGTGAATGGGGGGGCTATGGCTACACCTTC
TRBD2	TRBV29-1	TRBJ2-1	many	CSVDSAGVYNEQFF	TGCAGCGTTGATAGTGCGGGAGTCTACAATGAGCAGTTCTTC